Listed below are T cell receptor beta chains from one sample, sequenced in a study of blood T cell repertoires in COVID-19. Sequencing was performed with immunoSEQ multiplex PCR; in TCRdb, only in-frame clones are kept and a portion is missing. This table holds more than 200,000 clones, 65% to 85% found once. The sample comprised peripheral blood. The origin of the receptors is a woman of 80 years or more with acute or convalescent COVID-19. Each CDR3 is given with its conserved first and last residue. A D gene is named only where the DNA matches it firmly. Clone size, where shown, is once, few, many, or a class for clones that have expanded.

clone size	D gene	V gene	CDR3 length	J gene	CDR3 DNA	CDR3 protein
.	.	TRBV19	15	TRBJ2-1	TGTGCCAGTAGTATCTCGGGACACAGTTACAATGAGCAGTTCTTC	CASSISGHSYNEQFF
.	.	TRBV6-6	13	TRBJ1-1	TGTGCCAGCAGTTACTCATCGACAGCTGAAGCTTTCTTT	CASSYSSTAEAFF
once	.	TRBV19	11	TRBJ2-1	TGTGCCAGTAGTCATTTTAATGAGCAGTTCTTC	CASSHFNEQFF
.	.	TRBV7-3	15	TRBJ1-4	TGTGCCAGCAGCTTAAGCGCAGGGGCGTACGAAAAACTGTTTTTT	CASSLSAGAYEKLFF
once	TRBD1	TRBV19	14	TRBJ1-2	TGTGCCAGTAGTATCGGGACAGGGCTCTATGGCTACACCTTC	CASSIGTGLYGYTF
.	TRBD1	TRBV29-1	16	TRBJ2-7	TGCAGCGTCCCTAACTCAGGGGGCCTTGGGTCCTACGAGCAGTACTTC	CSVPNSGGLGSYEQYF
.	.	TRBV3-1/TRBV3-2	15	TRBJ1-3	TGTGCCAGCAGCCGACCCGGGAGCTCTGGAAACACCATATATTTT	CASSRPGSSGNTIYF
.	.	TRBV2	14	TRBJ1-4	TGTGCCAGCACCCCGGACAGACCGGGAGAAAAACTGTTTTTT	CASTPDRPGEKLFF
once	TRBD1	TRBV19	17	TRBJ1-5	TGTGCCAGTAGACTCACAGGGGATTATATAGGCAATCAGCCCCAGCATTTT	CASRLTGDYIGNQPQHF
.	.	TRBV3-1/TRBV3-2	14	TRBJ2-7	TGTGCCAGCAGCCAAGATCAACAGTCCTACGAGCAGTACTTC	CASSQDQQSYEQYF
many	TRBD1	TRBV4-1	15	TRBJ2-7	TGCGCCAGCAGCCAAGAATCGGGACAGGGCTACGAGCAGTACTTC	CASSQESGQGYEQYF
once	TRBD2	TRBV7-6	17	TRBJ2-3	TGTGCCAGCAGCCCAGGACTAGCGGGACGTAGCACAGATACGCAGTATTTT	CASSPGLAGRSTDTQYF
once	.	TRBV18	13	TRBJ1-1	TGTGCCAGCTCACCAGACAGTAACACTGAAGCTTTCTTT	CASSPDSNTEAFF
.	TRBD1	TRBV19	14	TRBJ1-1	TGTGCCAGTAGTCCTGACAGGGTATCGGCGGAAGCTTTCTTT	CASSPDRVSAEAFF
.	.	TRBV27	14	TRBJ1-2	TGTGCCAGCAGTTTTCGGGGACACCATATGGGCTACACCTTC	CASSFRGHHMGYTF
.	TRBD1	TRBV18	17	TRBJ1-3	TGTGCCAGCTCCTCCCGGGCAGGGGGACCCTCTGGAAACACCATATATTTT	CASSSRAGGPSGNTIYF
.	TRBD2	TRBV6-6	13	TRBJ2-7	TGTGCCAGCATCCAAGCGGGATCCTACGAGCAGTACTTC	CASIQAGSYEQYF
.	.	TRBV7-2	13	TRBJ1-2	TGTGCCAGCAGCTTAGAAGAGGGCTATGGCTACACCTTC	CASSLEEGYGYTF
.	.	TRBV18	18	TRBJ1-4	TGTGCCAGCTCACCCACCGGACAGTCGTCTGCAACTAATGAAAAACTGTTTTTT	CASSPTGQSSATNEKLFF
.	.	TRBV19	16	TRBJ2-5	TGTGCCAGTAGTGGGCTCCGGTCGGGAAGTGCAGAGACCCAGTACTTC	CASSGLRSGSAETQYF
.	TRBD1	TRBV19	16	TRBJ2-3	TGTGCCAGTAGTCCAGGGACAGGGGGAAGAACAGATACGCAGTATTTT	CASSPGTGGRTDTQYF
.	.	TRBV29-1	14	TRBJ1-4	TGCAGCGTTGAAGTCGGGACAAATAATGAAAAACTGTTTTTT	CSVEVGTNNEKLFF
once	.	TRBV7-9	12	TRBJ2-4	TGTGCCAGCAGCTTGCCGGGAAACATTCAGTACTTC	CASSLPGNIQYF
.	.	TRBV18	13	TRBJ1-1	TGTGCCAGCTCCCCTACAGTAAACACTGAAGCTTTCTTT	CASSPTVNTEAFF
.	TRBD1	TRBV19	15	TRBJ2-2	TGTGCCAGTAGTGGCGACAGGGTACCGGCCGGGGAGCTGTTTTTT	CASSGDRVPAGELFF
.	.	TRBV27	13	TRBJ2-1	TGTGCCAGCAGTCCCTTCTCCTACAATGAGCAGTTCTTC	CASSPFSYNEQFF
few	TRBD1	TRBV7-2	15	TRBJ2-5	TGTGCCAGCAGCTTATTTCAGGGGGTGAGAGAGACCCAGTACTTC	CASSLFQGVRETQYF
.	TRBD1	TRBV6-5	16	TRBJ1-5	TGTGCCAGCAGTTACGACCCTGGACAGGGGCTACAGCCCCAGCATTTT	CASSYDPGQGLQPQHF
.	.	TRBV9	13	TRBJ1-2	TGTGCCAGCAGCGCCGGGGAACGGGATGGCTACACCTTC	CASSAGERDGYTF
.	TRBD1	TRBV5-6	15	TRBJ2-3	TGTGCCAGCAGCTTGGGGGACAGGGGGGCAGATACGCAGTATTTT	CASSLGDRGADTQYF
.	TRBD2	TRBV4-1	15	TRBJ2-7	TGCGCCAGCAGCCAATCCCCACTAGCGGGAGACGAGCAGTACTTC	CASSQSPLAGDEQYF
.	.	TRBV18	12	TRBJ2-5	TGTGCCAGCTCACCAGGGGGGGAGACCCAGTACTTC	CASSPGGETQYF
.	.	TRBV28	14	TRBJ2-5	TGTGCCAGCAGGGGGTCCAGGGGACAAGAGACCCAGTACTTC	CASRGSRGQETQYF
.	TRBD2	TRBV5-6	15	TRBJ2-5	TGTGCCAGCAGCTTGTATGCGGGAGGAGCTGAGACCCAGTACTTC	CASSLYAGGAETQYF
.	TRBD2	TRBV7-9	16	TRBJ2-7	TGTGCCAGCAGCTTACTCGCCGGGACTAGACCCTACGAGCAGTACTTC	CASSLLAGTRPYEQYF
.	.	TRBV6-5	12	TRBJ2-7	TGTGCCGCTCGGGACATAAACTACGAGCAGTACTTC	CAARDINYEQYF
.	.	TRBV3-1/TRBV3-2	16	TRBJ2-1	TGTGCCAGCAGCCAAGTTCCGCAGGGCTCCTACAATGAGCAGTTCTTC	CASSQVPQGSYNEQFF
.	TRBD1	TRBV5-1	14	TRBJ2-3	TGCGCCAGCAGTCCCGGACAGGGTTCAGATACGCAGTATTTT	CASSPGQGSDTQYF
.	TRBD2	TRBV7-9	17	TRBJ2-2	TGTGCCAGCAGCCGAGTTAGAGCGGGAGGATTCGCCGGGGAGCTGTTTTTT	CASSRVRAGGFAGELFF
.	.	TRBV6-2/TRBV6-3	15	TRBJ1-5	TGTGCCAGCAGTTATGGAGACGGCCCTTCTCAGCCCCAGCATTTT	CASSYGDGPSQPQHF
few	.	TRBV9	12	TRBJ2-5	TGTGCCAGCAGCCCCGGCCAAGAGACCCAGTACTTC	CASSPGQETQYF
.	.	TRBV6-5	14	TRBJ2-1	TGTGCCAGCAGTTACGAGGGCCGGGGCAATGAGCAGTTCTTC	CASSYEGRGNEQFF
.	.	TRBV11-2	14	TRBJ1-6	TGTGCCAGCAGCCCGAACCGCGGGGATTCACCCCTCCACTTT	CASSPNRGDSPLHF
.	.	TRBV30	15	TRBJ2-5	TGTGCCTGGAGTGCCTCTACTGAGTACCAAGAGACCCAGTACTTC	CAWSASTEYQETQYF